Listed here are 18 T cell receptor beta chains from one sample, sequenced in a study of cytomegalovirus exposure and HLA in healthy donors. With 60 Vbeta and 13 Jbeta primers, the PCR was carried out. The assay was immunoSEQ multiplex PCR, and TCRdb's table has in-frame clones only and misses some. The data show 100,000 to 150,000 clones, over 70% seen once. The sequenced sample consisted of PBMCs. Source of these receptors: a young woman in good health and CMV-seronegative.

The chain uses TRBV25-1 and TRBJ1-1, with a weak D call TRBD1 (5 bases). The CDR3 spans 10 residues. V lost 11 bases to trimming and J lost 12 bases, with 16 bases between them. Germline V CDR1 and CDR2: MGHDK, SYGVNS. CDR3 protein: CASMGGKTFF. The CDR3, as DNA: TGTGCCTCCATGGGGGGGAAGACTTTCTTT.

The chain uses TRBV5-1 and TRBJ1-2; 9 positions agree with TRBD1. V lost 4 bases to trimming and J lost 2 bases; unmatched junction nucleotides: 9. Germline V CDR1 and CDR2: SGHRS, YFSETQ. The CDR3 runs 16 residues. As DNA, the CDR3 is TGCGCCAGCAGCCAGGGGACAGGGAGCGAAAACTATGGCTACACCTTC. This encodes CASSQGTGSENYGYTF.

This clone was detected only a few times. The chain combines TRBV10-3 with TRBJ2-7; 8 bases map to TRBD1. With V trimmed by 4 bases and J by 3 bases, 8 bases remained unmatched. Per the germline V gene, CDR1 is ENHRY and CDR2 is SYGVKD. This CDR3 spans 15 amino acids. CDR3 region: CAISGQGNSLYEQYF. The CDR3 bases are TGTGCCATCAGTGGACAGGGGAACTCCCTCTACGAGCAGTACTTC.

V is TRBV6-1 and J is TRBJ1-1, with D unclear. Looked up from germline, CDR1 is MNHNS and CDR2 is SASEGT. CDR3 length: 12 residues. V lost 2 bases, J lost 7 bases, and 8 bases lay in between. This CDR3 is CASSEYGGEAFF. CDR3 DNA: TGTGCCAGCAGTGAATATGGCGGTGAAGCTTTCTTT.

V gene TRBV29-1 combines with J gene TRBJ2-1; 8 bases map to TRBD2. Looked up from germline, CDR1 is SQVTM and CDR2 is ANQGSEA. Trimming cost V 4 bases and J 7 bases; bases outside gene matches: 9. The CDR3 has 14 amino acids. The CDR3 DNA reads TGCAGCGTTGGCCCGGGACTAGTAGGGAATGAGCAGTTCTTC. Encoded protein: CSVGPGLVGNEQFF.

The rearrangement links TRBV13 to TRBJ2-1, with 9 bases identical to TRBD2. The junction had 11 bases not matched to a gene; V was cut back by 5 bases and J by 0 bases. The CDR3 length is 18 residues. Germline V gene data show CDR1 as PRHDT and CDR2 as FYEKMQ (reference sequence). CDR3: CASSPNRLAESSYNEQFF. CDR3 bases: TGTGCCAGCAGCCCGAACCGACTAGCGGAGAGCTCCTACAATGAGCAGTTCTTC.

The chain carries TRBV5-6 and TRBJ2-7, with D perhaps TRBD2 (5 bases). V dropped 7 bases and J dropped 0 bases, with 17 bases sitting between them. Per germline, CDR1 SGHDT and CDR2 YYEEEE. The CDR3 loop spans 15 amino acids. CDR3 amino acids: CASSPGRTYSYEQYF. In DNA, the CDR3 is TGTGCCAGCTCCCCAGGAAGGACTTACTCCTACGAGCAGTACTTC. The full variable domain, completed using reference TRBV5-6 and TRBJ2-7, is DAGVTQSPTHLIKTRGQQVTLRCSPKSGHDTVSWYQQALGQGPQFIFQYYEEEERQRGNFPDRFSGHQFPNYSSELNVNALLLGDSALYLCASSPGRTYSYEQYFGPGTRLTVT.

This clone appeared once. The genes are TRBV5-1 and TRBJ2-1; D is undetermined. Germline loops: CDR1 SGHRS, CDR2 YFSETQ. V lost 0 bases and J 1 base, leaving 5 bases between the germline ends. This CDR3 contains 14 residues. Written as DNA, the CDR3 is TGCGCCAGCAGCTTGGCAGGATCCTACAATGAGCAGTTCTTC. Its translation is CASSLAGSYNEQFF. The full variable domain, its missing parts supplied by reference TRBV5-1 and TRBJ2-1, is KAGVTQTPRYLIKTRGQQVTLSCSPISGHRSVSWYQQTPGQGLQFLFEYFSETQRNKGNFPGRFSGRQFSNSRSEMNVSTLELGDSALYLCASSLAGSYNEQFFGPGTRLTVL.

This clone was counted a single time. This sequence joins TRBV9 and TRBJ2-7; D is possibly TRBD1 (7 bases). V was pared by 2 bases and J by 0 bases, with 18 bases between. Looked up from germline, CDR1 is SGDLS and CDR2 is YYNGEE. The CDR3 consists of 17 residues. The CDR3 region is CASSVSTGGDSSYEQYF. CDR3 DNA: TGTGCCAGCAGCGTTTCCACGGGCGGGGACAGCTCCTACGAGCAGTACTTC.

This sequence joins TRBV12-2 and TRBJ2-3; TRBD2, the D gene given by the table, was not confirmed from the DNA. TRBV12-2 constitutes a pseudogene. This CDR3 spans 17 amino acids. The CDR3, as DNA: TGTGCAAGTCGCTTAGAGGGGACTAGCGGGATGACAGATACGCAGTATTTT. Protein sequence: CASRLEGTSGMTDTQYF.

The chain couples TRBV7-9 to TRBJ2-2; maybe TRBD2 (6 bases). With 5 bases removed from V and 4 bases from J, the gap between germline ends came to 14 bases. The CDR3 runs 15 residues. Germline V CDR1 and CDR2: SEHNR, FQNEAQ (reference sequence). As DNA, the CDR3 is TGTGCCAGCAGCCGAGCGGAGGGTCTCACCGGGGAGCTGTTTTTT. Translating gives CASSRAEGLTGELFF.

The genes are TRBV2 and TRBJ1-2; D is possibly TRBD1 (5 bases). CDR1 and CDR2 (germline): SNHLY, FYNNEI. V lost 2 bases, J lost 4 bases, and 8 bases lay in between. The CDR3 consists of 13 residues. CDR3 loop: CASSEQGPYGYTF. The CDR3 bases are TGTGCCAGCAGTGAACAGGGCCCCTATGGCTACACCTTC.

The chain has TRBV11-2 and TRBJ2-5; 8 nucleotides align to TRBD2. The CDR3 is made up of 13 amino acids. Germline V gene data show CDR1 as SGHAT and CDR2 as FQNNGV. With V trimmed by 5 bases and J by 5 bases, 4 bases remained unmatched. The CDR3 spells CASSRGLGETQYF. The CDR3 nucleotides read TGTGCCAGCAGCCGGGGACTAGGCGAGACCCAGTACTTC.

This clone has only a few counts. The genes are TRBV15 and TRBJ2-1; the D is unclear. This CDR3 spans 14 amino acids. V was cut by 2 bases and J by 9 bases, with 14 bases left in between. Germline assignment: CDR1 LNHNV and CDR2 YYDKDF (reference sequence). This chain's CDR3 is CATSRSLKESEQFF. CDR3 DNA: TGTGCCACCAGCAGATCCCTGAAGGAGAGTGAGCAGTTCTTC. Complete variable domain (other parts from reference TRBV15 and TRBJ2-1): DAMVIQNPRYQVTQFGKPVTLSCSQTLNHNVMYWYQQKSSQAPKLLFHYYDKDFNNEADTPDNFQSRRPNTSFCFLDIRSPGLGDTAMYLCATSRSLKESEQFFGPGTRLTVL.

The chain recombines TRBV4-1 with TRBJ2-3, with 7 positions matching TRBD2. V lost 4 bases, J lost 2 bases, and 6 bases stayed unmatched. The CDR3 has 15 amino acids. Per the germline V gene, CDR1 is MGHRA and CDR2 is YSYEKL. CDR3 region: CASSPRAGTTDTQYF. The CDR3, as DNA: TGCGCCAGCAGCCCCCGAGCGGGAACCACAGATACGCAGTATTTT.

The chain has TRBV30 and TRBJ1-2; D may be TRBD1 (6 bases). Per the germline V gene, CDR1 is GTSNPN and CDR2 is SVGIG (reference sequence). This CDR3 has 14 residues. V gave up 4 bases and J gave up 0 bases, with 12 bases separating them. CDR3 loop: CAWKTGSTNYGYTF. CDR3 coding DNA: TGTGCCTGGAAAACAGGGTCGACTAACTATGGCTACACCTTC.

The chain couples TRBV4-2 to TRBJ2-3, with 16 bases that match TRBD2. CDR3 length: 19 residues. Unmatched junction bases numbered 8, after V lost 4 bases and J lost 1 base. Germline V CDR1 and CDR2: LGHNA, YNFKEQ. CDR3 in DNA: TGTGCCAGCAGCCGGACCGGGACTAGCGGGAGGGGGGGCACAGATACGCAGTATTTT. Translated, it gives CASSRTGTSGRGGTDTQYF.

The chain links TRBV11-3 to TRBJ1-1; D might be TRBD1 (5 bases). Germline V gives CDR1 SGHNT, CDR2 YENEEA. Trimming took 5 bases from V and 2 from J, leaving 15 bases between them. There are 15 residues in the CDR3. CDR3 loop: CASSPMGGGNTEAFF. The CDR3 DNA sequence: TGTGCCAGCAGCCCGATGGGGGGTGGTAACACTGAAGCTTTCTTT.